One and the same sample provided the 24 T cell receptor beta chains below, sequenced in a study of blood T cell repertoires in COVID-19. Libraries were prepared by immunoSEQ multiplex PCR; TCRdb keeps only in-frame clonotypes and omits some of them. This sample carries 400,000 to 550,000 clones, around 89% of them seen once, and the ten largest clones take 4% to 5.5%. Sequencing was performed on peripheral blood. Receptors originate from a woman in her 30s with acute or convalescent COVID-19.

The chain links TRBV6-4 to TRBJ1-6, with 8 bases that match TRBD1. CDR1 and CDR2 from the germline V gene are MRHNA and SNTAGT. This CDR3 has 14 residues. V dropped 4 bases and J dropped 9; count of bases not matched to a gene: 5. The CDR3 sequence is CASSVDRVFSPLHF. CDR3 sequence (DNA): TGTGCCAGCAGTGTGGACAGGGTTTTTTCACCCCTCCACTTT.

J is TRBJ2-7 and V is TRBV5-1, with 7 bases identical to TRBD2. The CDR3 runs 14 residues. The germline V gene encodes CDR1 SGHRS and CDR2 YFSETQ. J gave up 4 bases and V 4 bases, and 8 bases lay outside the gene matches. CDR3 amino acids: CASSPTAGSYEQYF. For the CDR3, the DNA is TGCGCCAGCAGCCCTACAGCGGGGAGTTACGAGCAGTACTTC.

This rearrangement joins TRBV27 to TRBJ1-5; D is ambiguous. The length of the CDR3 is 15 residues. Germline CDR1 and CDR2: MNHEY and SMNVEV (reference sequence). Trimming pared 4 bases from V and 0 bases from J, leaving 10 bases between. The CDR3 DNA reads TGTGCCAGCAGTTCGACACCTAATAGCAATCAGCCCCAGCATTTT. Amino acid sequence: CASSSTPNSNQPQHF.

The chain carries TRBV3-1 (or the pseudogene TRBV3-2) and TRBJ2-5, with TRBD2 identical over 10 bases. Germline V gene data show CDR1 as LGHDT and CDR2 as YNNKEL (reference sequence). This CDR3 comprises 16 residues. The trim removed 3 bases at V and 2 bases at J, leaving 6 bases unmatched. The DNA of the CDR3 is TGTGCCAGCAGCCAGTTAGCGGGGGGACATCAAGAGACCCAGTACTTC. It codes for CASSQLAGGHQETQYF.

This chain uses TRBV5-1 with TRBJ2-3, with 7 bases matching TRBD2. The CDR3 has 15 amino acids. The V and J ends lost 2 bases and 2 bases, in that order; junction bases with no gene match: 5. Germline loops: CDR1 SGHRS, CDR2 YFSETQ. The CDR3 DNA sequence: TGCGCCAGCAGCTTTGCCAGCGGGAACACAGATACGCAGTATTTT. Protein product: CASSFASGNTDTQYF.

The chain couples TRBV3-1 (or the pseudogene TRBV3-2) to TRBJ2-7, with 10 nucleotides matching TRBD1. Per germline, CDR1 LGHDT and CDR2 YNNKEL (reference sequence). V shed 4 bases, J shed 4 bases, and the junction held 7 bases outside the gene matches. The CDR3 runs 15 residues. In nucleotides, the CDR3 is TGTGCCAGCAGCCCACGGACAGGGGGAACGTACGAGCAGTACTTC. The encoded protein is CASSPRTGGTYEQYF.

The genes are TRBV27 and TRBJ2-2, with 9 nucleotides matching TRBD1. The length of the CDR3 is 15 residues. The V and J ends lost 10 bases and 0 bases, in that order; junction bases with no gene match: 6. Germline lookup yields CDR1 MNHEY and CDR2 SMNVEV (reference sequence). The CDR3 region has the DNA TGTGCCACCGGGAGACAGGGGGCGAACACCGGGGAGCTGTTTTTT. Its translation: CATGRQGANTGELFF.

This sequence joins TRBV5-1 and TRBJ1-3; 7 bases fit TRBD1. Trimming cost V 0 bases and J 2 bases; bases outside gene matches: 2. The CDR3 spans 15 residues. Germline V gene data show CDR1 as SGHRS and CDR2 as YFSETQ. CDR3 DNA sequence: TGCGCCAGCAGCTTGGAGGGACAGACTGGAAACACCATATATTTT. Translation gives CASSLEGQTGNTIYF. The complete variable domain, with remaining parts taken from reference TRBV5-1 and TRBJ1-3, reads KAGVTQTPRYLIKTRGQQVTLSCSPISGHRSVSWYQQTPGQGLQFLFEYFSETQRNKGNFPGRFSGRQFSNSRSEMNVSTLELGDSALYLCASSLEGQTGNTIYFGEGSWLTVV.

The chain combines TRBV7-3 with TRBJ1-2; 9 nucleotides align to TRBD1. The CDR3 extends over 15 amino acids. The germline gives CDR1 SGHTA, CDR2 FQGTGA. The junction had 4 bases not matched to a gene; V was cut back by 1 base and J by 4 bases. This CDR3 is CASSLIGGQGYGYTF. CDR3 nucleotides: TGTGCCAGCAGCTTAATAGGGGGACAGGGCTATGGCTACACCTTC.

The rearrangement links TRBV24-1 to TRBJ2-7; TRBD1 aligns across 8 bases. The J segment lost 2 bases and the V segment lost 1 base, leaving 6 bases of the junction unmatched. The CDR3 is 16 residues long. Germline CDR1 KGHDR, CDR2 SFDVKD. CDR3 sequence (DNA): TGTGCCACCAGTGATTTTCTCTTACAGGGGGCCTACGAGCAGTACTTC. It is translated as CATSDFLLQGAYEQYF.

The genes are TRBV24-1 and TRBJ2-1, with 10 bases matching TRBD1. CDR1 KGHDR and CDR2 SFDVKD come from the germline V gene. The CDR3 loop spans 16 amino acids. V dropped 9 bases and J dropped 4; count of bases not matched to a gene: 11. This CDR3 reads CATQPGDRGGYNEQFF. The DNA for the CDR3 is TGTGCCACCCAACCGGGGGACAGGGGTGGGTACAATGAGCAGTTCTTC.

This sequence joins TRBV6-5 and TRBJ2-7, with D possibly matching TRBD2 (5 bases). Germline CDR1 is MNHEY and CDR2 is SVGAGI. The CDR3 contains 13 residues. V lost 4 bases and J 2 bases, leaving 9 bases between the germline ends. CDR3: CASSSSGPYEQYF. As DNA, the CDR3 is TGTGCCAGCAGTTCCAGCGGCCCCTACGAGCAGTACTTC.

This CDR3 is CASGRTGSTEAFF. Written as DNA, the CDR3 is TGTGCCAGCGGGCGGACAGGGTCCACTGAAGCTTTCTTT. The chain recombines TRBV6-5 with TRBJ1-1, with 8 bases fitting TRBD1. J was trimmed by 4 bases and V by 8 bases; bases with no gene match: 6. Per germline, CDR1 MNHEY and CDR2 SVGAGI. The CDR3 runs to 13 residues.

This rearrangement joins TRBV10-2 to TRBJ1-2; tentatively, D is TRBD1 (6 bases). The CDR3 extends over 14 amino acids. Per the germline V gene, CDR1 is WSHSY and CDR2 is SAAADI. V lost 8 bases and J 2 bases, leaving 15 bases between the germline ends. In DNA form, the CDR3 reads TGCGCCAGCCGGGCAGGGGCGGTCAACTATGGCTACACCTTC. Its translation is CASRAGAVNYGYTF.

This clone occurred many times. The chain links TRBV6-5 to TRBJ1-2, with D possibly TRBD1 on 6 matching bases. Trimming took off 6 bases at V and 5 bases at J, with 16 bases between the two ends. CDR1 is MNHEY, CDR2 SVGAGI, per germline. This CDR3 spans 14 amino acids. Written as DNA, the CDR3 is TGTGCCAGCAGAACGTCGGGAGGGACATATGGCTACACCTTC. Translation gives CASRTSGGTYGYTF.

The chain uses TRBV29-1 and TRBJ2-3; D possibly corresponds to TRBD1 (6 bases). V gave up 4 bases and J gave up 0 bases, with 20 bases separating them. Looked up from germline, CDR1 is SQVTM and CDR2 is ANQGSEA. This CDR3 contains 17 residues. CDR3 nucleotide sequence: TGCAGCGTTGTGGGACATGGGGGAAGCGACAGCACAGATACGCAGTATTTT. This translates into CSVVGHGGSDSTDTQYF.

The chain couples TRBV28 to TRBJ1-6; no clear D gene. V was cut by 4 bases and J by 4 bases, with 20 bases left in between. The V gene's germline CDR1 is MDHEN and CDR2 SYDVKM. This CDR3 spans 18 amino acids. In nucleotides, the CDR3 is TGTGCCAGCAGTTCGTTTGGCATCTTATTACGATATAATTCACCCCTCCACTTT. It is translated as CASSSFGILLRYNSPLHF. Using reference TRBV28 and TRBJ1-6 for the parts outside the CDR3, the full variable domain is DVKVTQSSRYLVKRTGEKVFLECVQDMDHENMFWYRQDPGLGLRLIYFSYDVKMKEKGDIPEGYSVSREKKERFSLILESASTNQTSMYLCASSSFGILLRYNSPLHFGNGTRLTVT.

This chain links TRBV5-1 with TRBJ2-1, with 12 bases lining up with TRBD1. Per the germline V gene, CDR1 is SGHRS and CDR2 is YFSETQ. Trimming cost V 7 bases and J 6 bases; bases outside gene matches: 8. The CDR3 runs to 15 residues. As DNA, the CDR3 is TGCGCCAGCCAACAGGGACAGGGGGCCACCAATGAGCAGTTCTTC. Protein: CASQQGQGATNEQFF. Looking up the rest from reference TRBV5-1 and TRBJ2-1 gives the full variable domain: KAGVTQTPRYLIKTRGQQVTLSCSPISGHRSVSWYQQTPGQGLQFLFEYFSETQRNKGNFPGRFSGRQFSNSRSEMNVSTLELGDSALYLCASQQGQGATNEQFFGPGTRLTVL.

The table lists this clone with a few counts. This sequence joins TRBV28 and TRBJ2-2; tentatively, D is TRBD1 (6 bases). The germline V gene has CDR1 MDHEN and CDR2 SYDVKM. The CDR3 length is 13 residues. V was clipped by 5 bases and J by 6 bases, with 10 bases between them. This chain's CDR3 is CASSNTGSGELFF. CDR3 coding DNA: TGTGCCAGCAGTAACACAGGGTCCGGGGAGCTGTTTTTT.

This clone has only one observation. This chain connects TRBV27 to TRBJ1-1, with D perhaps matching TRBD1 (5 bases). This CDR3 is built from 15 residues. Between the trimmed V and J ends, which lost 5 bases and 5 bases, there was a span of 18 bases. In germline, CDR1 is MNHEY, CDR2 SMNVEV (reference sequence). The CDR3 loop reads CASSMDITIGTEAFF. DNA of the CDR3: TGTGCCAGCAGTATGGACATCACCATCGGAACTGAAGCTTTCTTT.

The chain joins TRBV4-1 to TRBJ1-6; the match to TRBD1 covers 7 bases. Germline V lookup: CDR1 MGHRA, CDR2 YSYEKL. After removal of 6 bases from V and 5 bases from J, the junction contained 13 bases not matched to a gene. The CDR3 spans 17 residues. CDR3 DNA: TGCGCCAGCAGTACGAAACCTACAGGGGTAAATAATTCACCCCTCCACTTT. Translated, it gives CASSTKPTGVNNSPLHF.

The chain joins TRBV29-1 to TRBJ2-7, with 9 bases lining up with TRBD1. The trim removed 6 bases at V and 6 bases at J, leaving 9 bases unmatched. Germline CDR1 reads SQVTM; CDR2 reads ANQGSEA. The CDR3 spans 13 residues. The CDR3 nucleotides are TGCAGCGTCGATAGGACAGGGGCGGGCGAGCAGTACTTC. Its translation is CSVDRTGAGEQYF.

The CDR3 sequence is CASSFFGTNYGYTF. The CDR3 coding sequence is TGCGCCAGCAGTTTTTTTGGCACAAACTATGGCTACACCTTC. The V and J genes are TRBV10-1 and TRBJ1-2; the D is unclear. V was clipped by 5 bases and J by 2 bases, with 12 bases between them. Germline CDR1 reads WNHNN; CDR2 reads SYGVQD (reference sequence). The CDR3 runs 14 residues.

The V and J genes are TRBV4-1 and TRBJ2-5; 7 nucleotides line up with TRBD2. The CDR3 runs 14 residues. Germline V CDR1 and CDR2: MGHRA, YSYEKL. V shed 2 bases and J 1 base; nucleotides not matched to a gene: 1. The CDR3 bases are TGCGCCAGCAGCCAAAGCGGGATCCAAGAGACCCAGTACTTC. This gives the protein CASSQSGIQETQYF.